Listed below are T cell receptor beta chains from one sample, sequenced in a study of human CD4 T cells and Enterobacteriaceae. The repertoire was sequenced with immunoSEQ multiplex PCR; TCRdb's copy has only in-frame clones and lacks some. The data hold roughly 30,000 clones, with roughly 79% observed a single time. What was sequenced was memory CD4+ T cells from blood. These receptors all come from a human donor in good health. The CDR3 runs from the conserved cysteine through the conserved F or W. The order of the fields is D gene, clone size, V gene, J gene, CDR3 DNA, CDR3 protein. The D gene is left open where the match is weak. A clone size is listed for some rows: how often the clone was seen (once, few, many), or a class if it is expanded.

TRBD2,.,TRBV6-5,TRBJ2-7,TGTGCCAGCAGTTCTCCAAGACTAGCTTCGGGAGAGCAGTACTTC,CASSSPRLASGEQYF
TRBD2,.,TRBV19,TRBJ2-5,TGTGCCAGTAGTATAGGGACTAGCAGGCGAGAGACCCAGTACTTC,CASSIGTSRRETQYF
.,.,TRBV11-2,TRBJ2-3,TGTGCCAGCAGCTTAGACCAGGGGGAGGTAGATACGCAGTATTTT,CASSLDQGEVDTQYF
TRBD2,.,TRBV11-3,TRBJ2-1,TGTGCCAGCAGCTTAGGTAGCGGGAGGGCCCCCTACAATGAGCAGTTCTTC,CASSLGSGRAPYNEQFF
.,.,TRBV5-4,TRBJ2-7,TGTGCCAGCAGCTCTTTACACGAGCAGTACTTC,CASSSLHEQYF
.,.,TRBV2,TRBJ1-6,TGTGCCAGCAGTGTTGGGTGGGAAAACTCACCCCTCCACTTT,CASSVGWENSPLHF
.,.,TRBV10-2,TRBJ2-5,TGCGCCAGCAGACTCGGAGGGAGGGAGACCCAGTACTTC,CASRLGGRETQYF
.,.,TRBV7-7,TRBJ2-5,TGTGCCAGCAGCCCTGACCACCAAGAGACCCAGTACTTC,CASSPDHQETQYF
.,.,TRBV10-3,TRBJ1-4,TGTGCCATCAGTCAGTACCATGCAACTAATGAAAAACTGTTTTTT,CAISQYHATNEKLFF
.,.,TRBV19,TRBJ2-1,TGTGCCAGTAGTCAAACTAGTATTTCGAATGAGCAGTTCTTC,CASSQTSISNEQFF
TRBD2,.,TRBV5-1,TRBJ2-1,TGCGCCAGCAGCTTGGGCCCACTAGCGGGCCGTTACAATGAGCAGTTCTTC,CASSLGPLAGRYNEQFF
.,.,TRBV2,TRBJ2-6,TGTGCCAGCAAATCTGGGGCCAACGTCCTGACTTTC,CASKSGANVLTF
.,.,TRBV6-6,TRBJ1-2,TGTGCCAGCAATAACAGCCCTAACTATGGCTACACCTTC,CASNNSPNYGYTF
.,.,TRBV5-1,TRBJ2-7,TGCGCCAGCAGCTTAGGAGGGAGCGGTGACTACGAGCAGTACTTC,CASSLGGSGDYEQYF
TRBD1,few,TRBV19,TRBJ1-2,TGTGCCAGTAGGCGGACAGGGGAGGTTGGCTACACCTTC,CASRRTGEVGYTF
.,.,TRBV11-2,TRBJ2-3,TGTGCCAGCAGCGTCCTGACGACAGATACGCAGTATTTT,CASSVLTTDTQYF